This T cell receptor (beta chain) was recorded in a study of T cell responses to AZD1222 COVID-19 vaccine (dated by TCRdb to the early 2020s). Describing the broader study: A total of approximately 240 trial participants underwent TCR sequencing, of whom 207 received two doses of AZD1222 and some 25 received two doses of the MenACWY control vaccine. Trial participants were enrolled into age subgroups of 18-55, 56-69 and 70-plus years, which contained about 150, 27 and 61 TCR-sequenced participants, respectively. What the research found in general, with its limitations: Vaccine-associated CD4 TCRs spanned the whole spike protein, with dominant responses in regions 160-218 and 743-854. Participants were mostly white British and included more females than males, and it was suggested by the authors that clonal diversity may have been underestimated. After two AZD1222 doses, both the breadth and the depth of spike-specific TCRs were significantly higher than at day 0 and than in MenACWY recipients. No day 14 peak-response samples were available, so repertoires were characterized only after the peak T cell response. Reportedly, almost half of the unique spike-specific TCRs recognized epitopes lying outside the regions that are mutated in the B.1.351 and B.1.1.7 variants. Conclusions about previously exposed vaccinees were limited because only a handful of AZD1222 recipients were SARS-CoV-2 seropositive at baseline. The 56-69-year group was small, and its depth increase did not reach significance, likely because of low power.

The CDR3 regions of human TCRbeta chains were analyzed by immunosequencing. As for how the authors treated the data: Repertoire TCRs were matched against a reference library of SARS-CoV-2-specific TCRs generated with the MIRA antigen-specificity platform. Breadth was defined as the fraction of unique TCRs that were SARS-CoV-2-associated, and depth was defined as the fraction of total T cells that were SARS-CoV-2-associated. Each spike-specific TCR was assigned to its reactive spike region and to a CD4 or CD8 class using the MIRA data. Log10-transformed breadth and depth values were compared by one-way ANOVA with Sidak's multiple comparisons tests. The immuneACCESS repertoire file appears here via TCRdb, limited to in-frame rearrangements. These files lack a portion of the clones; in checked studies, under half of the deficit traces to unresolved V genes, and the cause of the others is not known. The V and J calls and the clone size are those of that table, but D and trimming were determined from the DNA. Counted in this sample were around 150,000 clones; 92% of them appeared once. The ten biggest clones cover approximately 3.6% of the sample.

The germline V gene (reference sequence) gives CDR1 as SEHNR and CDR2 as FQNEAQ. A distance of 20 bases separates the germline ends of V and J, which lose 5 bases and 7 bases respectively. Including the terminal cysteine and phenylalanine, the CDR3 comprises 15 residues. The DNA shown is the 45-base CDR3, in frame from base 1. To note about this clone: No cognate antigen has been identified for it. Base qualities are missing; no much larger clone stands one base away.

Read against the paper, the sample's time point label means: about 28 days (+/-7) after the second vaccine dose. AZD1222 recipients whose second dose came at about 4 weeks and those whose second dose came at about 12 weeks were combined into one group, since spike-specific TCR depth and breadth did not differ between the two schedules. Samples from vaccinated people were obtained from the UK trials COV001 and COV002, which included a single-blind randomized controlled phase 2/3 trial of AZD1222 (ChAdOx1 nCoV-19) in healthy adults. Trial participant PBMC samples were collected at day 0 and day 28 after the second dose for TCRbeta chain sequencing.

The sequence is built from TRBV7-9 and TRBJ1-1; the best D guess is TRBD1, with 5 bases matching. This specimen was peripheral blood, taken 28 days after the second AZD1222 dose. The TCR sequence derives from an adult who received the AZD1222 COVID-19 vaccine. The CDR3 is CASSRPLAGRVEAFF. At the DNA level, the sequence is TGTGCCAGCAGCCGTCCTTTGGCAGGGAGGGTTGAAGCTTTCTTT.